This T cell receptor (beta chain) was captured by sequencing in a study of OX40 agonist ivuxolimab in advanced cancers. Study-wide points: There was clonal expansion of CD4+ and CD8+ blood T cells by week 6 at 0.1 to 3.0 mg/kg.

At cycle 4 day 1, cycle 7 day 1, and baseline, blood was sampled. To note about this clone: Antigen unknown.

Per the germline V gene, CDR1 is SGHTA and CDR2 is FQGNSA. This CDR3 has 13 residues. V was shortened by 1 base and J by 7 bases, with 8 bases between the two germline ends. Sequencing used immunoSEQ multiplex PCR; TCRdb keeps in-frame clones, though not all of them. The repertoire holds more than 80,000 clones, with roughly nine tenths as singletons. This TCR was sampled from an adult with an advanced solid tumor such as melanoma, head and neck, liver or kidney cancer. The gene calls are TRBV7-2 and TRBJ1-5, with unresolved D. The sample was CD4+ or CD8+ T cells sorted from blood, taken in a trial of the OX40 agonist ivuxolimab. The CDR3 DNA sequence: TGTGCCAGCAGCTTAGGAGAGGAACAGCCCCAGCATTTT. Amino acid sequence: CASSLGEEQPQHF. The whole variable domain, remainder taken from reference TRBV7-2 and TRBJ1-5, is GAGVSQSPSNKVTEKGKDVELRCDPISGHTALYWYRQSLGQGLEFLIYFQGNSAPDKSGLPSDRFSAERTGGSVSTLTIQRTQQEDSAVYLCASSLGEEQPQHFGDGTRLSIL.